These T cell receptor beta chains were read from a single sample in a study of OX40 agonist ivuxolimab in advanced cancers. Measured with immunoSEQ multiplex PCR; TCRdb has only the in-frame clones, and not every one. The sample contains over 55,000 clones, about 89% of which appear only once. Source: CD4+ or CD8+ T cells sorted from blood, taken in a trial of the OX40 agonist ivuxolimab. The receptors shown here come from an adult with an advanced solid tumor such as melanoma, head and neck, liver or kidney cancer. CDR3s include the opening cysteine and the closing phenylalanine or tryptophan. D genes are given only for firm matches. Rows may omit the clone size; those that give it use once, few, many or a size class.

j_call | d_call | clone_size | v_call | cdr3_nt | cdr3_aa
TRBJ2-7 | TRBD1 | NA | TRBV7-2 | TGTGCCAGCAGCTTCACCGGGACAGGGGACCACGAGCAGTACTTC | CASSFTGTGDHEQYF
TRBJ2-7 | TRBD1 | NA | TRBV2 | TGTGCCAGCAGTCGACCAGGCGGGACAGGGTACGAGCAGTACTTC | CASSRPGGTGYEQYF
TRBJ2-7 | TRBD2 | NA | TRBV6-5 | TGTGCCGCGGGGGCCTACGAGCAGTACTTC | CAAGAYEQYF
TRBJ2-5 | NA | NA | TRBV18 | TGTGCCAGCTCACCACCGGTAGGGTCCCAGTACTTC | CASSPPVGSQYF
TRBJ2-1 | NA | NA | TRBV6-6 | TGTGCCAGCAGATATAATAGCGGCTCTGGGGACAATGAGCAGTTCTTC | CASRYNSGSGDNEQFF
TRBJ2-7 | NA | NA | TRBV5-1 | TGCGCCAGCAGCTTGGCCGTAGTAGGGTCGAGCTCCTACGAGCAGTACTTC | CASSLAVVGSSSYEQYF
TRBJ2-5 | TRBD2 | once | TRBV18 | TGTGCCAGCTCACCGACGGGGGGGGAGACCCAGTACTTC | CASSPTGGETQYF
TRBJ2-1 | NA | NA | TRBV5-4 | TGTGCCAGCAGCTTCGCTGGGACCATGAACAATGAGCAGTTCTTC | CASSFAGTMNNEQFF
TRBJ1-6 | TRBD1 | NA | TRBV30 | TGTGCCGGTACAGGGGAATATAATTCACCCCTCCACTTT | CAGTGEYNSPLHF
TRBJ2-1 | NA | NA | TRBV25-1 | TGTGCCAGCAGTGAATATATGACCAACAATGAGCAGTTCTTC | CASSEYMTNNEQFF
TRBJ1-1 | NA | few | TRBV10-3 | TGTGCCATCAGTGTTTGGGGAGCCACTGAAGCTTTCTTT | CAISVWGATEAFF
TRBJ2-1 | TRBD2 | NA | TRBV19 | TGTGCCAGTAGCCGAGAGCGGGACTACAATGAGCAGTTCTTC | CASSRERDYNEQFF
TRBJ1-3 | TRBD1 | NA | TRBV10-2 | TGCGCCAGCAGTGAGGTGGGACAGGGGGCATCTGGAAACACCATATATTTT | CASSEVGQGASGNTIYF
TRBJ1-1 | NA | few | TRBV7-9 | TGTGCCAGCAGTCCTTACGGCACTGAAGCTTTCTTT | CASSPYGTEAFF
TRBJ1-1 | TRBD1 | NA | TRBV6-6 | TGTGCCAGCAGTTACTCCTCGACAGGGATGAACACTGAAGCTTTCTTT | CASSYSSTGMNTEAFF
TRBJ2-3 | TRBD2 | NA | TRBV7-9 | TGTGCCAGCAGCTCCCAATTAGCGGGGGTCACAGATACGCAGTATTTT | CASSSQLAGVTDTQYF
TRBJ2-3 | TRBD2 | once | TRBV5-4 | TGTGCCAGCAGCAGCACTAGCGAGTCGCAGTATTTT | CASSSTSESQYF
TRBJ1-2 | TRBD1 | NA | TRBV19 | TGTGCCAGTAGTACGGGACAGGGTAAATACGATGGCTACACCTTC | CASSTGQGKYDGYTF
TRBJ1-2 | TRBD1 | NA | TRBV6-1 | TGTGCCAGCAGTGTAGAGACAGGGGCCTATGGCTACACCTTC | CASSVETGAYGYTF
TRBJ2-1 | NA | NA | TRBV6-6 | TGTGCCAGCAGTTTCATCAATGAGCAGTTCTTC | CASSFINEQFF
TRBJ2-7 | TRBD2 | NA | TRBV4-3 | TGCGCCAGCAGCCTCGACGGGGGGAGGTACGAGCAGTACTTC | CASSLDGGRYEQYF
TRBJ1-3 | NA | NA | TRBV19 | TGTGCCAGTAGTACGCCGGGACTAGGGATAGCTGGAAACACCATATATTTT | CASSTPGLGIAGNTIYF
TRBJ1-6 | NA | NA | TRBV7-2 | TGTGCCAGCAGCCCATCGGGGGCATCACCCCTCCACTTT | CASSPSGASPLHF
TRBJ1-1 | NA | NA | TRBV19 | TGTGCCAGTACCAGGCTCCCCATGAACACTGAAGCTTTCTTT | CASTRLPMNTEAFF
TRBJ2-5 | TRBD2 | NA | TRBV11-3 | TGTGCCAGCAGCTTTCATAGCGGGGGGGGTCAAGAGACCCAGTACTTC | CASSFHSGGGQETQYF
TRBJ2-7 | NA | once | TRBV14 | TGTGCCAGCAGCCATTCCGGGCTCGAGCAGTACTTC | CASSHSGLEQYF
TRBJ2-3 | TRBD2 | NA | TRBV9 | TGTGCCAGCAGCTCGGGACTAGCTCTGGTAGATACGCAGTATTTT | CASSSGLALVDTQYF
TRBJ1-6 | NA | few | TRBV10-1 | TGCGCCAGCAGTGCATCCGGAGGGGACTCCTATAATTCACCCCTCCACTTT | CASSASGGDSYNSPLHF
TRBJ1-2 | NA | NA | TRBV7-9 | TGTGCCAGCAGCTTAGGGACAGAGGCTGGCTACACCTTC | CASSLGTEAGYTF
TRBJ2-2 | TRBD2 | NA | TRBV5-1 | TGCGCCAGCAGCTGGGGGACTAGCGGTTTAAACACCGGGGAGCTGTTTTTT | CASSWGTSGLNTGELFF
TRBJ2-3 | NA | NA | TRBV4-2 | TGTGCCAGCAGCGGTGTATCAGCGGATACGACAGATACGCAGTATTTT | CASSGVSADTTDTQYF
TRBJ2-7 | NA | NA | TRBV5-5 | TGCGCCAGCAGCCAAGATGCCAGGGGCCCCTACGAGCAGTACTTC | CASSQDARGPYEQYF
TRBJ2-1 | TRBD2 | NA | TRBV5-6 | TGTGCCAGCAGGTCCCGTAGGCGGGAGAAATACGGAGAGCAGTTCTTC | CASRSRRREKYGEQFF
TRBJ2-1 | TRBD2 | NA | TRBV4-3 | TGCGCCAGCAGCCAAGAAAGGATTCGGGACTACCTCTACAATGAGCAGTTCTTC | CASSQERIRDYLYNEQFF
TRBJ1-1 | NA | once | TRBV5-4 | TGTGCCAGCAGCGCGGGACCGCCGAACACTGAAGCTTTCTTT | CASSAGPPNTEAFF
TRBJ1-5 | NA | NA | TRBV19 | TGTGCCAGTAGTATTTGGGCAACCGGGGGTCAGCCCCAGCATTTT | CASSIWATGGQPQHF
TRBJ1-1 | NA | few | TRBV21-1 | TGTGCCAGCAGCAAAGTAGTAAGGGGCCGAGACCCTCGGTTCACTGAAGCTTTCTTT | CASSKVVRGRDPRFTEAFF
TRBJ2-1 | NA | NA | TRBV10-1 | TGCGCCAGCAGTGTTTACCAGGAGCAGTTCTTC | CASSVYQEQFF
TRBJ2-3 | NA | NA | TRBV5-1 | TGCGCCAGCAGCTTGGCGGTAGGGGACAGCACAGATACGCAGTATTTT | CASSLAVGDSTDTQYF
TRBJ1-1 | TRBD1 | few | TRBV6-6 | TGTGCCAGCAGTTACTCGGCCAGGGGGAAGGCTTTCTTT | CASSYSARGKAFF
TRBJ1-2 | NA | NA | TRBV7-2 | TGTGCCAGCAGCCCCGCTGGGGGCTCCACCTATGGCTACACCTTC | CASSPAGGSTYGYTF
TRBJ2-6 | NA | NA | TRBV5-4 | TGTGCCAGCAGCCTAGAACCAGGGACCGGGGCCAACGTCCTGACTTTC | CASSLEPGTGANVLTF
TRBJ2-7 | TRBD1 | NA | TRBV6-6 | TGTGCCAGCAGTCCTACCCGGACAGGGTATGGCGAGCAGTACTTC | CASSPTRTGYGEQYF
TRBJ1-5 | TRBD1 | NA | TRBV28 | TGTGCCAGCAGCTTAGGACAGGGAAGACAGCCCCAGCATTTT | CASSLGQGRQPQHF
TRBJ1-2 | NA | NA | TRBV6-6 | TGTGCCAGCAGTTACTTTCCAGATTTCTATGGCTACACCTTC | CASSYFPDFYGYTF
TRBJ2-2 | NA | NA | TRBV5-1 | TGCGCCAGCAGCCTGGAGCGGTCGGTAGGGACCGGGGAGCTGTTTTTT | CASSLERSVGTGELFF
TRBJ2-5 | NA | NA | TRBV18 | TGTGCCAGCTCACCACGCTCCGGAGGGGGTCAAGAGACCCAGTACTTC | CASSPRSGGGQETQYF
TRBJ2-6 | NA | NA | TRBV7-9 | TGTGCCAGCAGCCTCACTTGGACAGCCACTCTCTCTGGGGCCAACGTCCTGACTTTC | CASSLTWTATLSGANVLTF
TRBJ1-3 | NA | NA | TRBV28 | TGTGCCAGCAGGATGGATTCTAACTCTGGAAACACCATATATTTT | CASRMDSNSGNTIYF
TRBJ2-7 | TRBD1 | NA | TRBV28 | TGTGCCAGCAGTCGAGGGACAGGGGTTCGCGAGCAGTACTTC | CASSRGTGVREQYF
TRBJ2-5 | NA | NA | TRBV28 | NA | CASLGDRDRGFLETQYF
TRBJ2-1 | NA | once | TRBV2 | TGTGCCAGCAGTGAAGCGGGACTGATGCAGTTCTTC | CASSEAGLMQFF
TRBJ2-4 | NA | NA | TRBV4-1 | TGCGCCAGCAGCCAAGATCTCGGTGGCGGCAAAAACATTCAGTACTTC | CASSQDLGGGKNIQYF
TRBJ1-3 | NA | many | TRBV5-1 | TGCGCCAGCAGCTTGGACTCTGGAAACACCATATATTTT | CASSLDSGNTIYF
TRBJ2-7 | NA | NA | TRBV6-6 | TGTGCCAGCAGTCGGGACTACGAGCAGTACTTC | CASSRDYEQYF
TRBJ2-1 | TRBD2 | NA | TRBV19 | TGTGCCAGTAGTATCCAAGGACTAGCGGGGTCGGCCCTCGGCTCCTACAATGAGCAGTTCTTC | CASSIQGLAGSALGSYNEQFF
TRBJ2-7 | TRBD2 | NA | TRBV5-4 | TGTGCCACCTTAAATAGCGGGGCGACCTACGAGCAGTACTTC | CATLNSGATYEQYF
TRBJ2-1 | NA | few | TRBV7-2 | TGTGCCAGCAGCCAATTGAGCGTCTCCTACAATGAGCAGTTCTTC | CASSQLSVSYNEQFF
TRBJ1-4 | NA | NA | TRBV6-5 | TGTGCCAGCAGTTACGCGTACCCTCCTATTAATGAAAAACTGTTTTTT | CASSYAYPPINEKLFF
TRBJ2-7 | NA | NA | TRBV6-1 | TGTGCCAGCAGCCGCCTCCGGGACCACGAGCAGTACTTC | CASSRLRDHEQYF